The clone carrying this T cell receptor beta chain was seen only once. This sample is drawn from a study of radiotherapy plus CTLA-4 blockade in lung cancer. This CDR3 spans 15 amino acids. CDR1 and CDR2 (germline): SEHNR, FQNEAQ (reference sequence). V lost 3 bases, J lost 1 base, and 12 bases lay in between. Libraries were prepared by immunoSEQ multiplex PCR; TCRdb keeps only in-frame clonotypes and omits some of them. In the table there are 85,000 to 90,000 clones, more than 85% of which are singletons. This specimen was peripheral blood, taken from a patient treated with radiotherapy plus ipilimumab. The TCR sequence derives from a human donor with non-small cell lung cancer that progressed on radiotherapy plus ipilimumab. The J gene is TRBJ2-5, the V gene TRBV7-9; D possibly corresponds to TRBD1 (5 bases). CDR3 amino acids: CASSFRQSSQETQYF. CDR3 coding DNA: TGTGCCAGCAGCTTCCGACAGTCCTCCCAAGAGACCCAGTACTTC.